This T cell receptor beta chain was retrieved from a study of vaccination and CD4 T cells after COVID-19. Turning to the study itself: Post-vaccination samples were procured at a median of approximately 72 days following dose two (range 14 to 241). Overlapping peptides covering the spike proteins of SARS-CoV-2, HCoV-NL63, HCoV-OC43 and HCoV-229E were added to stimulate cells.

This clonotype was seen only a few times. Its antigen remains unknown. The Oncomine TCR Beta short-read assay was applied to DNA of cultured CD4+ T cells. Cultured CD4+ T cells yielded the extracted genomic DNA. TCRdb redid the calling of the PCR reads with MiXCR, one entry per CDR3 protein. The sample lists 20,000 to 30,000 distinct CDR3 sequences, roughly two thirds occurring once. Treatment: approximately nine-day PBMC culture with coronavirus spike peptide pools or control peptides (ViraFEST assay). Peptide pools at 8.5 to 10 ug/ml stimulated two million PBMCs per well with roughly 10 IU/ml IL-2. The starting material was CD4+ T cells from blood, cultured in vitro, obtained after SARS-CoV-2 vaccination. This clonotype was sampled from a human donor who received a COVID-19 vaccine.

CDR3 in amino acids: CSASTPPGGNGYTF. CDR3 nucleotide sequence: TGCAGTGCTAGTACCCCTCCAGGGGGCAACGGCTACACCTTC. V usage is TRBV20-1 and J usage is TRBJ1-2; TRBD1 matches 8 bases. The CDR3 sequence is 14 residues long. Germline V lookup: CDR1 DFQATT, CDR2 SNEGSKA (reference sequence). V gave up 3 bases and J gave up 8 bases; unmatched junction bases: 11.